This record concerns one T cell receptor beta chain sequence. Its antigen is unidentified. This CDR3 comprises 15 residues. Germline V lookup: CDR1 MNHEY, CDR2 SMNVEV (reference sequence). The trim removed 2 bases at V and 5 bases at J, leaving 3 bases unmatched. This entry is derived from a study of cytomegalovirus exposure and HLA in healthy donors. Whole-study context: A previous analysis identified 100 million to 120 million unique TCR beta sequences derived from around 200 million T cells. Ancestry clustering placed 70% to 85% of around 400 genotyped donors in the Caucasian-associated cluster. Study-level findings and limits: TCR beta sequences reportedly predicted the HLA-A and HLA-B alleles of most subjects accurately.

PCR was performed using 60 Vbeta and 13 Jbeta primers. Produced via immunoSEQ multiplex PCR; TCRdb's table is partial and in-frame only. The table has over 80,000 clones, around three quarters seen once; the top ten hold roughly 3%. This chain connects TRBV27 to TRBJ2-2; TRBD2 matches at 9 bases. This clonotype was obtained from a man between 35 and 55 years old in good health and CMV-seronegative. Sequencing used PBMCs. CDR3 region: CASSLSSGGTGELFF. The CDR3 DNA follows: TGTGCCAGCAGTTTAAGTAGCGGGGGTACCGGGGAGCTGTTTTTT.